This note documents a single T cell receptor beta chain sequence. These data originate in a study of blood T cell repertoires in COVID-19. Allocation to cohorts depended on clinical history reported by the participants. Germline CDR1 and CDR2: LNHNV and YYDKDF (reference sequence). The length of the CDR3 is 14 residues. The V gene end was trimmed by 1 base and the J gene end by 6 bases; junction bases not matched to a gene: 4. Sequencing was performed with immunoSEQ multiplex PCR; in TCRdb, only in-frame clones are kept and a portion is missing. The data show some 330,000 clones, about nine tenths seen once.

This receptor was identified in a man aged 25-45 years who had recovered from COVID-19. Sequences were obtained from PBMCs or T cells enriched from blood (not recorded which). This chain connects TRBV15 to TRBJ1-1; 8 bases match TRBD1. The CDR3 DNA follows: TGTGCCACCAGCAGAGTGGACAGGGAGGCTGAAGCTTTCTTT. Its protein product is CATSRVDREAEAFF.